This paragraph covers one T cell receptor (beta chain) sequence. Its specificity is unknown. This sample was taken from a study of T cell responses to AZD1222 COVID-19 vaccine. Points from the study as a whole: Most donors were white British, females outnumbered males, and clonal diversity was possibly underestimated. Repertoires in all cases were sampled only once the peak T cell response had passed. The breadth and depth of Spike-specific TCRs increased once two AZD1222 doses had been given.

From germline, CDR1 is MNHEY and CDR2 SVGAGI. This CDR3 has 14 amino acids. V lost 2 bases to trimming and J lost 0 bases, with 7 bases between them. The repertoire was sequenced with immunoSEQ multiplex PCR; TCRdb's copy has only in-frame clones and lacks some. The sample carries around 110,000 clones, 70% to 90% recorded once. The sample in question was peripheral blood, obtained 28 days after the second AZD1222 dose. The source of this sequence is an adult who received the AZD1222 COVID-19 vaccine. The chain couples TRBV6-5 to TRBJ2-5; D is uncertain. The CDR3 loop reads CASSYSWDQETQYF. In DNA form, the CDR3 reads TGTGCCAGCAGTTACAGCTGGGACCAAGAGACCCAGTACTTC.